This T cell receptor (beta chain) was sequenced for a study of cytomegalovirus exposure and HLA in healthy donors. Primers included in the PCR were 60 Vbeta and 13 Jbeta primers. The repertoire was sequenced with immunoSEQ multiplex PCR; TCRdb's copy has only in-frame clones and lacks some. The sample has approximately 82,000 clones; about 74% are singletons. Trimming cost V 6 bases and J 6 bases, with 18 bases left between them. Germline CDR1 MNHNY, CDR2 SVGAGI (reference sequence). This CDR3 region has 15 residues. As to this clone: Its antigen is as yet unknown.

Study results and limitations: Reportedly, HLA-A and HLA-B alleles of most subjects were accurately predicted from TCR beta. V- and J-gene trimming of TCR beta was linked (in a later analysis) to a missense DCLRE1C variant.

The sequence was obtained from a woman aged 50 to 60 in good health and CMV-seropositive. Sequencing was done on a sample of PBMCs. The chain carries TRBV6-6 and TRBJ2-1; D remains ambiguous. The CDR3 here is CASRFIRLIGNEQFF. The DNA for the CDR3 is TGTGCCAGCAGATTTATTAGACTGATTGGCAATGAGCAGTTCTTC.